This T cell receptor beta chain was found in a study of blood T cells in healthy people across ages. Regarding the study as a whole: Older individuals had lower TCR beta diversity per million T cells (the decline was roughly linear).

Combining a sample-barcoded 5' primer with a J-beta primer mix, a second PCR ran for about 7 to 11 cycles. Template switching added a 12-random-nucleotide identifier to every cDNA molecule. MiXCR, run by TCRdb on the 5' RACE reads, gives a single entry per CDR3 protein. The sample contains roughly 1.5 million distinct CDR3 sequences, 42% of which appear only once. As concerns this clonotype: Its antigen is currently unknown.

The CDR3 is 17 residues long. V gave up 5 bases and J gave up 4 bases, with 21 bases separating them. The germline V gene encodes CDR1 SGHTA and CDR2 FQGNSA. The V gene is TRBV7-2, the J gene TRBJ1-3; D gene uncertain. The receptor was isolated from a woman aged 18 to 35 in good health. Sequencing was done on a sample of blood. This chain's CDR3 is CASSQPERTPLGNTIYF. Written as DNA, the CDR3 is TGTGCCAGCAGCCAACCTGAACGGACGCCTCTCGGAAACACCATATATTTT. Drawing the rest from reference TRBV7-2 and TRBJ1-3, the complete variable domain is GAGVSQSPSNKVTEKGKDVELRCDPISGHTALYWYRQSLGQGLEFLIYFQGNSAPDKSGLPSDRFSAERTGGSVSTLTIQRTQQEDSAVYLCASSQPERTPLGNTIYFGEGSWLTVV.